The clone carrying this T cell receptor (beta chain) was counted a single time. Its antigen is as yet unknown. Samples: about 28 days before transplant, then days 30, 100 and 180 after. Profiling relied on immunoSEQ multiplex PCR, and the TCRdb table lists in-frame clones only, not all of them. Of some 9,100 clones in the sample, roughly 80% were seen once. This record belongs to a study of T cell clonotyping in hematopoietic cell transplantation. Study-level points and caveats: Graft donor and pretransplant recipient Inverse Simpson Index values predicted broader posttransplant TCR diversity. Cells were unsorted, so CD4 and CD8 contributions were not separated. Few recipient clonotypes overlapped donors; over 95% were de novo at given depth.

Germline assignment: CDR1 SGHNT and CDR2 YYREEE (reference sequence). V lost 4 bases and J lost 4; bases outside the gene matches: 5. This CDR3 is 14 amino acids long. The sequence came from a female patient aged 50-60 years who had an allogeneic stem cell transplant from an unrelated donor, so the T cells may come from the graft donor. Some clones in this sample may be carry-over from other donors' samples. The sequencing used peripheral blood mononuclear cells, collected 180 days after allogeneic stem cell transplant. The chain links TRBV5-4 to TRBJ1-2, with 9 bases that match TRBD1. CDR3 nucleotides: TGTGCCAGCAGCCGACAGGGGGTCGGCTATGGCTACACCTTC. Encoded protein: CASSRQGVGYGYTF.